Below, one TCR beta chain is given with its context. Its specific antigen is unknown. Per-nucleotide qualities are absent, and no much larger clonotype sits a single base away. Whole blood was collected in K2EDTA tubes by collaborating institutions according to the institutions' own protocols. Collaborator samples were shipped for TCRbeta analysis as frozen whole blood, isolated PBMCs, or DNA extracted from either sample type. The sample comes from a study of blood T cell repertoires in COVID-19 (dated by TCRdb to 2020 to 2022). The study in broad terms: Samples covering the acute and convalescent phases of COVID-19 were provided by collaborators in the United States, Italy and Spain. The material from the prospective study consisted of cDNA or gDNA derived from T cells, B-cell-depleted T cells, or PBMCs. The dataset comprised deeply sampled blood TCRbeta repertoires from subjects exposed to, actively infected with, or recovered from COVID-19. A freely available public database, intended as a resource for researchers studying the immune response to SARS-CoV-2, is where the repertoires were released. Samples came from the ongoing ImmuneRACE study (first 160 participants) plus 1,254 subjects from 6 global collaborators. Sample metadata almost always included a de-identified subject ID, COVID-19 status, age in years and sex. Where available, HLA class I and class II types were taken from metadata supplied by the sample provider and were not determined by assay-based typing. On the study overall, not on this receptor specifically: How much clinical and demographic metadata was included differed by source and by participant, and the metadata was provided uncurated.

TCRbeta CDR3 regions were amplified from genomic DNA using the immunoSEQ Assay, a bias-controlled multiplex PCR. The authors processed their data as follows. Nucleated cell counts per sample were estimated from amplification of reference gene primers within the assay. To quantify the absolute abundance of each unique TCRbeta CDR3 rearrangement, sequence reads were collapsed and filtered. For each sample, productive Simpson clonality was calculated as the square root of Simpson's diversity index across productive rearrangements. TCRdb provides this immuneACCESS table in a form limited to in-frame rearrangements. Some clones are lacking; in checked studies, under half of them reflect an unresolved V gene, and why the rest are absent is not known. For V, J and clone size, that table is used; D and trimming come from the DNA. The sample yields over 100,000 clones; approximately 84% were counted once. The top ten clones comprise more than 9% of the sample.

The CDR3 measures 16 amino acids from cysteine to phenylalanine. Only the CDR3 region is kept as DNA, spanning 48 bases read in frame from base 1. The germline V gene yields KGHSH for CDR1 and LQKENI for CDR2. Trimming removed 2 bases from V and 4 bases from J; the gene matches leave 6 bases unexplained. This sequence was found in a man between 35 and 55 years old with active or convalescent COVID-19. The V and J segments used are TRBV18 and TRBJ2-2, with TRBD2 identical over 8 junction bases. The sample was peripheral blood. CDR3 reads: CASSPTRLATTGELFF. The DNA sequence is TGTGCCAGCTCACCAACGAGACTAGCGACCACCGGGGAGCTGTTTTTT.